What follows are 23 T cell receptor beta chains derived from one specimen sequenced in a study of Ad26.COV2.S vaccination and SARS-CoV-2 variants. Assay used: immunoSEQ multiplex PCR; TCRdb lists only in-frame clones, some missing. The sample records 200,000 to 300,000 clones, approximately 90% being singletons. Noted treatment: roughly 20 received Ad26.COV2.S at low or high dose, single or two shots; 5 received placebo; per-sample allocation not given. Sampling occurred on day 63 after the first vaccine or placebo injection. Sequenced material: peripheral blood, taken in a trial of Ad26.COV2.S vaccine versus placebo. These receptors all come from a person between 18 and 59 years old who received the Ad26.COV2.S COVID-19 vaccine or a placebo.

This clone was counted once. This chain links TRBV30 with TRBJ2-7; 8 bases match TRBD2. CDR3 size: 15 residues. The V segment lost 1 base and the J segment 4 bases; nucleotides outside the gene matches: 9. Germline V gene data show CDR1 as GTSNPN and CDR2 as SVGIG (reference sequence). The DNA for the CDR3 is TGTGCCTGGAGTGGCGGACCCGGGAGGGCATACGAGCAGTACGTC. It codes for CAWSGGPGRAYEQYV.

The gene calls are TRBV7-6 and TRBJ1-2, with a tentative D call TRBD1 (6 bases). The CDR3 covers 15 residues. V lost 5 bases to trimming and J lost 0 bases, with 13 bases between them. Germline lookup yields CDR1 SGHVS and CDR2 FNYEAQ. The CDR3: CASSRTGTPNYGYTF. The CDR3 bases are TGTGCCAGCAGCAGAACAGGGACCCCTAACTATGGCTACACCTTC.

The chain combines TRBV6-5 with TRBJ1-6; no clear D. V gave up 0 bases and J gave up 5 bases, with 11 bases separating them. CDR1 is MNHEY and CDR2 is SVGAGI in the germline V gene. This CDR3 contains 16 residues. The CDR3 loop reads CASSYSRIHNNSPLHF. DNA for the CDR3: TGTGCCAGCAGTTACTCAAGGATACATAATAATTCACCCCTCCACTTT.

The chain is built from TRBV12-3 or TRBV12-4 and TRBJ1-2; no definite D call. The CDR3 has 10 residues. The CDR3 sequence: CATRDYGYTF. CDR3 DNA: TGTGCTACGCGGGACTATGGCTACACCTTC.

This clone turned up a few times. This chain links TRBV4-1 with TRBJ1-1; D unclear. The germline V gene encodes CDR1 MGHRA and CDR2 YSYEKL. The CDR3 covers 15 residues. Trimming took 0 bases from V and 7 from J, leaving 15 bases between them. The CDR3 sequence: CASSQDQWGMREAFF. The CDR3 coding sequence is TGCGCCAGCAGCCAAGATCAGTGGGGAATGCGTGAAGCTTTCTTT.

Note on this clone: Other DNA sequences from this sample encode an identical CDR3 as well. The J gene is TRBJ1-1, the V gene TRBV5-1; D gene ambiguous. CDR1 SGHRS and CDR2 YFSETQ come from the germline V gene. Trimming took 0 bases from V and 2 from J, leaving 8 bases between them. CDR3 length: 14 residues. The CDR3 nucleotides are TGCGCCAGCAGCTTGGTGGCAGGTAACACTGAAGCTTTCTTT. It yields the protein CASSLVAGNTEAFF.

The chain recombines TRBV4-1 with TRBJ1-3; D ambiguous. Between the trimmed V and J ends, which lost 1 base and 0 bases, there was a span of 10 bases. This CDR3 has 16 residues. Germline CDR1 and CDR2: MGHRA and YSYEKL. This CDR3 reads CASSQGSLSSGNTIYF. The CDR3 DNA reads as TGCGCCAGCAGCCAAGGCAGTTTGAGCTCTGGAAACACCATATATTTT.

V gene TRBV10-2 combines with J gene TRBJ1-1, with D maybe TRBD1 (6 bases). V lost 6 bases, J lost 10 bases, and 12 bases lay in between. CDR1 WSHSY and CDR2 SAAADI come from the germline V gene. CDR3 length: 11 residues. CDR3 amino acids: CASRVQGRAFF. CDR3 sequence (DNA): TGCGCCAGCAGAGTACAGGGACGAGCTTTCTTT.

This rearrangement joins TRBV24-1 to TRBJ2-7; the D gene could be TRBD1 or TRBD2 (7 bases each). The CDR3 extends over 17 amino acids. The V gene lost 6 bases and the J gene lost 4 bases, with 24 bases spanning the gap. The germline V gene has CDR1 KGHDR and CDR2 SFDVKD. The CDR3 DNA follows: TGTGCCACCAGTACTTATGGGGAGGGGGCAATGAGGTACGAGCAGTACTTC. It encodes CATSTYGEGAMRYEQYF.

V gene TRBV4-1 combines with J gene TRBJ2-1, with 15 bases lining up with TRBD2. Germline-derived CDR1 and CDR2 are MGHRA and YSYEKL. The CDR3 runs 16 residues. Trimming took 3 bases from V and 6 from J; bases not matched to a gene: 3. The CDR3, as DNA: TGCGCCAGCAGCCACTTGGGACTAGCGGGAGGCAATGAGCAGTTCTTC. Protein: CASSHLGLAGGNEQFF.

The genes are TRBV10-2 and TRBJ2-5, with TRBD2 as a possible D gene (5 bases). CDR1 and CDR2 (germline): WSHSY, SAAADI. The ends were cut back, 3 bases at V and 4 bases at J, with 12 bases in the middle. This CDR3 contains 14 residues. The CDR3 sequence: CASSEWAGPETQYF. The CDR3 DNA reads as TGCGCCAGCAGTGAATGGGCGGGCCCAGAGACCCAGTACTTC.

The V gene is TRBV5-1, the J gene TRBJ2-5, with 8 bases that match TRBD1. This CDR3 is 14 amino acids long. J lost 5 bases, V lost 3 bases, and 6 bases had no gene match. From germline, CDR1 is SGHRS and CDR2 YFSETQ. The CDR3 DNA is TGCGCCAGCAGCTCGACAGGGGTCGGGGAGACCCAGTACTTC. Its translation is CASSSTGVGETQYF.

The CDR3 nucleotides are TGTGCCACCGGGGGACCGGGACAGGGGGCTAATGAGCAGTTCTTC. This gives the protein CATGGPGQGANEQFF. The chain carries TRBV24-1 and TRBJ2-1; 12 nucleotides agree with TRBD1. The ends lost 9 bases at V and 7 bases at J; junction bases unmatched: 9. From germline, CDR1 is KGHDR and CDR2 SFDVKD. This CDR3 contains 15 residues.

The chain joins TRBV7-3 to TRBJ2-2; the D gene is possibly TRBD1 (6 bases). CDR1 SGHTA and CDR2 FQGTGA come from the germline V gene. V was cut by 5 bases and J by 2 bases, with 9 bases left in between. The CDR3 spans 14 residues. CDR3 region: CASSLTGNTGELFF. As DNA, the CDR3 is TGTGCCAGCAGCCTGACAGGAAACACCGGGGAGCTGTTTTTT.

J is TRBJ1-1 and V is TRBV29-1, with D uncertain. CDR1 and CDR2 from the germline V gene are SQVTM and ANQGSEA. This CDR3 has 13 amino acids. Trimming stripped 6 bases from V and 1 base from J, with 12 bases between. The CDR3 DNA follows: TGCAGCGTCACCAAGACTGGGAACACTGAAGCTTTCTTT. This gives the protein CSVTKTGNTEAFF.

The chain uses TRBV13 and TRBJ2-1, with unresolved D. The CDR3 has 12 residues. With 0 bases removed from V and 6 bases from J, the gap between germline ends came to 3 bases. Germline V gene lookup returns CDR1 PRHDT and CDR2 FYEKMQ (reference sequence). Written as DNA, the CDR3 is TGTGCCAGCAGCTTAGGCCCCAATGAGCAGTTCTTC. This encodes CASSLGPNEQFF.

The gene calls are TRBV23-1 and TRBJ1-1; 7 nucleotides line up with TRBD1. TRBV23-1 is an ORF; its function is uncertain. J gave up 0 bases and V 2 bases, and 9 bases lay outside the gene matches. The CDR3 runs 17 residues. The CDR3: CASSQNSGGGMNTEAFF. The CDR3 DNA reads TGCGCCAGCAGTCAAAATTCGGGAGGGGGCATGAACACTGAAGCTTTCTTT.

This chain links TRBV19 with TRBJ2-2; 9 bases match TRBD1. The V and J ends lost 1 base and 8 bases, in that order; junction bases with no gene match: 5. The germline CDR1 and CDR2 sequences are LNHDA and SQIVND (reference sequence). CDR3 length equals 15 residues. This chain's CDR3 is CASSIGDRVQGELFF. The CDR3 nucleotides are TGTGCCAGTAGTATAGGGGACAGGGTTCAAGGGGAGCTGTTTTTT.

V and J are TRBV5-1 and TRBJ2-6; the D call may be TRBD1 or TRBD2 (5 bases each). The CDR3 spans 16 residues. The V gene lost 0 bases and the J gene lost 1 base, with 8 bases spanning the gap. Per germline, CDR1 SGHRS and CDR2 YFSETQ. The CDR3 DNA reads as TGCGCCAGCAGCTTGGTGGGGGAATCTGGGGCCAACGTCCTGACTTTC. Translating gives CASSLVGESGANVLTF.

V and J are TRBV6-5 and TRBJ2-6, with D possibly being TRBD2 (5 bases). CDR3 length: 14 amino acids. The germline V gene encodes CDR1 MNHEY and CDR2 SVGAGI. Trimming took off 7 bases at V and 4 bases at J, with 11 bases between the two ends. DNA of the CDR3: TGTGCCAGCACCGGGGAAGCCGGGGCCAACGTCCTGACTTTC. Amino acids: CASTGEAGANVLTF.

The chain is built from TRBV4-3 and TRBJ1-2; tentative D call: TRBD1 (5 bases). Per the germline V gene, CDR1 is LGHNA and CDR2 is YSLEER. The V gene lost 0 bases and the J gene lost 5 bases, with 16 bases spanning the gap. CDR3 length: 16 amino acids. The CDR3 reads CASSQDSPGRWYGYTF. CDR3 DNA sequence: TGCGCCAGCAGCCAAGATTCGCCGGGGCGGTGGTATGGCTACACCTTC.

The chain is built from TRBV3-1 (or the pseudogene TRBV3-2) and TRBJ2-1; D unresolved. V was trimmed by 4 bases and J by 4 bases, leaving 20 bases between them. CDR1 LGHDT and CDR2 YNNKEL come from the germline V gene (reference sequence). CDR3 length: 17 residues. The CDR3, as DNA: TGTGCCAGCAGCCCTACCCTTGGTCTCGGGTTTTACAATGAGCAGTTCTTC. Its protein is CASSPTLGLGFYNEQFF.

V gene TRBV28 combines with J gene TRBJ1-2; 9 bases agree with TRBD1. V was clipped by 10 bases and J by 8 bases; unmatched bases: 8. Germline values: CDR1 MDHEN, CDR2 SYDVKM. The CDR3 loop spans 12 amino acids. This CDR3 is CATTTGGGGYTF. In DNA, the CDR3 is TGTGCCACCACGACAGGGGGAGGGGGCTACACCTTC.